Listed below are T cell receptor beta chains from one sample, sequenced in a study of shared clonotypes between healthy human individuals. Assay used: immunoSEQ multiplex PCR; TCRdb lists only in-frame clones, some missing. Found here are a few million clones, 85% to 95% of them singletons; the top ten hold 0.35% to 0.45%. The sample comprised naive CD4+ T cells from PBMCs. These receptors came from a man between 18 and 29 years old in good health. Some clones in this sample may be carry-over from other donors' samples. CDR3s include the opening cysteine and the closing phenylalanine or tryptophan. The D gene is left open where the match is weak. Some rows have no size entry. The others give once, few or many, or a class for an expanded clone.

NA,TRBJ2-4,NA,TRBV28,TGTGCCAGCAGTTTACCAACACAGTTAGCCAAAAACATTCAGTACTTC,CASSLPTQLAKNIQYF
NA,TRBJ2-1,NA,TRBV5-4,TGTGCCAGCAGCTTGTTTCCCTACAATGAGCAGTTCTTC,CASSLFPYNEQFF
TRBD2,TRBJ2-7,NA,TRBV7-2,TGTGCCAGCAGCCTCAAAGTTGGACTAGCCCCTTTCTCCTACGAGCAGTACTTC,CASSLKVGLAPFSYEQYF
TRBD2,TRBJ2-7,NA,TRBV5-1,TGCGCCAGCAGCTTACAACTAGCGGGAGTGAACAACGAGCAGTACTTC,CASSLQLAGVNNEQYF
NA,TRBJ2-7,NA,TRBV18,TGTGCCAGCTCACCCTATAGAGCGGGCGAGGCGTACGAGCAGTACTTC,CASSPYRAGEAYEQYF
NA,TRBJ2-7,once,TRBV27,TGTGCCAGCAGTTTAGGAGGGAGTAAGCAGTACTTC,CASSLGGSKQYF
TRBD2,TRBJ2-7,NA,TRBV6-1,TGTGCCACCAGTAGCGGGAGCAACTCCTACGAGCAGTACTTC,CATSSGSNSYEQYF
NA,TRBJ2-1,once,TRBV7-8,TGTGCCAGCATAACTAACCTGTACAATGAGCAGTTCTTC,CASITNLYNEQFF
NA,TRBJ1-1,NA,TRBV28,TGTGCCAGCAGATGGTCGGGGACGGGAAACACTGAAGCTTTCTTT,CASRWSGTGNTEAFF
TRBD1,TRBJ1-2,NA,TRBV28,TGTGCCAGCAGTCCAACCGACAGGGCTTCCTATGGCTACACCTTC,CASSPTDRASYGYTF
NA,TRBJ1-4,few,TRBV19,TGTGCCAGTAGTAGACTAAGCCCAACTAATGAAAAACTGTTTTTT,CASSRLSPTNEKLFF
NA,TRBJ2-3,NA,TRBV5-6,TGTGCCAGCAGCGGGGTCGGGGACACCACAGATACGCAGTATTTT,CASSGVGDTTDTQYF
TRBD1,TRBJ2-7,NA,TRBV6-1,TGTGCCACCCTCTCGGGACAGGGACCCTACGAGCAGTACTTC,CATLSGQGPYEQYF
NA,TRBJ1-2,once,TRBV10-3,TGTGCCATCAGTGAGTCGGGGGAAATGTATGGCTACACCTTC,CAISESGEMYGYTF
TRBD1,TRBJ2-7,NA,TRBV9,TGTGCCAGCAGCGTACAACCTCAGACAGGGGTTAACGAGCAGTACTTC,CASSVQPQTGVNEQYF
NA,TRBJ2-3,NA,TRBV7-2,TGTGCCAGCAGCTTTGGTGCAGATACGCAGTATTTT,CASSFGADTQYF
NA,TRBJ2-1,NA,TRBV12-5,TGTGCTAGTGGTTTGGCGTCTACCTACAATGAGCAGTTCTTC,CASGLASTYNEQFF
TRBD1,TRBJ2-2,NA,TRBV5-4,TGTGCCAGCAGCTCCCGGGACAGGGCCACCGGGGAGCTGTTTTTT,CASSSRDRATGELFF
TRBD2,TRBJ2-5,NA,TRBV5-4,TGTGCCAGCAGCTTAGGAGGGAGGGGTGAGACCCAGTACTTC,CASSLGGRGETQYF
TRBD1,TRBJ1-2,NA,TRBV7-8,TGTGCCAGCAGCCGACAGGGGGAGGACGGCTACACCTTC,CASSRQGEDGYTF
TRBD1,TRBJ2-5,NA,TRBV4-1,TGCGCCAGCAGCCAAGTTCCGACAGGGGGCTGGGAGACCCAGTACTTC,CASSQVPTGGWETQYF
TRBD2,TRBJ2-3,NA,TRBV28,TGTGCCAGCAGGCCGGGCTGGCTAGCGGCAAGCACAGATACGCAGTATTTT,CASRPGWLAASTDTQYF
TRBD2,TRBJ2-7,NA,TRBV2,TGTGCCAGCGGCCGGACTAGCGGGACATCCTACGAGCAGTACTTC,CASGRTSGTSYEQYF
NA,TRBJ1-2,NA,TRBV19,TGTGCCAGTAGTTCCCAGGACACTACTAACTATGGCTACACCTTC,CASSSQDTTNYGYTF
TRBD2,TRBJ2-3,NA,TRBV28,TGTGCCAGCAGTCCCGGGGGGAGCACAGATACGCAGTATTTT,CASSPGGSTDTQYF
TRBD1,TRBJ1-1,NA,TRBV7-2,TGTGCCAGCAGCCCCGACAGGGTACGATCTGAAGCTTTCTTT,CASSPDRVRSEAFF
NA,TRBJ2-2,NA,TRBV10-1,TGCGCCAGCAGTGAGTCCCGCCTGAGCAGGGGTAACACCGGGGAGCTGTTTTTT,CASSESRLSRGNTGELFF
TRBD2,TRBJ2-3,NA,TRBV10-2,TGCGCCAGCAGCGTCCTGGCGGGAGGACGGGGTGGCACAGATACGCAGTATTTT,CASSVLAGGRGGTDTQYF
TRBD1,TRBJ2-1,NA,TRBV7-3,TGTGCCAGCTCTGGGACAGGGGGCTGGGACAATGAGCAGTTCTTC,CASSGTGGWDNEQFF
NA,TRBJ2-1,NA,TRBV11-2,TGTGCCAGCAGCCCCGGGGTTGGTGGAGAGCCCTCGTACAATGAGCAGTTCTTC,CASSPGVGGEPSYNEQFF
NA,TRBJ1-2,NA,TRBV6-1,TGTGCCAGCAGTGAAGCGCTCAGGGCAGATGGCTACACCTTC,CASSEALRADGYTF
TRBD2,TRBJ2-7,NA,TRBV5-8,TGTGCCAGCAGCTGGGGACTAGCGGGGACGGCCTACGAGCAGTACTTC,CASSWGLAGTAYEQYF
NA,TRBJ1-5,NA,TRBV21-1,TGTGCCAGCAGCAAAGTCGTAGGACAGGGGGGACCTAATAGCAATCAGCCCCAGCATTTT,CASSKVVGQGGPNSNQPQHF
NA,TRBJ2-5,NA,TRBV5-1,TGCGCCAGCAGCCACCGGGAAGTACACCCTAGCACAGAGACCCAGTACTTC,CASSHREVHPSTETQYF
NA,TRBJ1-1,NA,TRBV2,TGTGCTTGCAATCCCAGGACTACGAACACTGAAGCTTTCTTT,CACNPRTTNTEAFF
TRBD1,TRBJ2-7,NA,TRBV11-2,TGTGCCAGCACCACTGGACAGGGGGGGTTCTACGAGCAGTACTTC,CASTTGQGGFYEQYF
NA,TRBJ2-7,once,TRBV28,TGTGCCAGCAGTTTAGATTTCCCCTCCGAGCAGTACTTC,CASSLDFPSEQYF